The 2 T cell receptor beta chains below were found in one sample sequenced in a study of T-cell reconstitution after alpha-beta-depleted transplantation in children. A TCRbeta library incorporating unique molecular identifiers was prepared. One entry per CDR3 protein results from TCRdb running MiXCR on the PCR reads. The sample records 250,000 or so distinct CDR3 sequences, approximately 8.9% being singletons. This specimen consisted of PBMCs, mostly from graft donor cells, obtained 180 days after TCRalphabeta/CD19-depleted stem cell transplant. The origin of the receptors is a male patient between 10 and 17 years old who had a stem cell transplant for acute lymphoblastic leukemia, so the T cells may come from the graft donor.

This clonotype came up many times. The rearrangement uses TRBV20-1 and TRBJ2-4; D is undetermined. The CDR3 spans 10 residues. Per germline, CDR1 DFQATT and CDR2 SNEGSKA (reference sequence). The V and J ends lost 5 bases and 7 bases respectively, with 6 bases between them. Here the CDR3 DNA reads TGCAGTGCTGGTATGAACATTCAGTACTTC. Its translation is CSAGMNIQYF.

This clonotype was recorded many times. The chain recombines TRBV15 with TRBJ2-3, with 7 bases matching TRBD2. Losses at the gene ends were 8 bases for V and 2 bases for J; bases not matched to a gene: 10. This CDR3 comprises 15 residues. Germline-derived CDR1 and CDR2 are LNHNV and YYDKDF (reference sequence). This chain's CDR3 is CATLRDYSITDTQYF. The CDR3 coding sequence is TGTGCCACCCTCAGGGACTATTCCATCACAGATACGCAGTATTTT.